A selection of T cell receptor beta chains follows, all from one sample in a study of T-cell memory formation after mild COVID-19. TCRdb analysed the 5' RACE reads with MiXCR anew, one entry per CDR3 protein. The table has roughly 410,000 distinct CDR3 sequences, approximately 24% seen once. The sequenced sample consisted of PBMCs or a T cell subset sorted from them (not recorded which). The receptor set was obtained from an adult woman who had mild COVID-19 (a few samples of this study predate the infection). Cell type and time point are not known. The CDR3 runs from the conserved cysteine through the conserved F or W. D genes are given only for firm matches. Clone size is given for some rows only: seen once, a few or many times, or a class if the clone is expanded.

v_call	d_call	clone_size	j_call	cdr3_aa	cdr3_nt
TRBV28	.	.	TRBJ2-7	CASRISGSSYEQYF	TGTGCCAGCAGAATTAGCGGATCCTCCTACGAGCAGTACTTC
TRBV12-3/TRBV12-4	TRBD2	.	TRBJ2-1	CASSLAAGVKNEQFF	TGTGCCAGCAGTTTAGCAGCGGGAGTCAAGAATGAGCAGTTCTTC
TRBV12-3/TRBV12-4	.	.	TRBJ1-5	CASSLLGRGHQPQHF	TGTGCCAGCAGTTTACTAGGCAGGGGTCATCAGCCCCAGCATTTT
TRBV19	.	.	TRBJ2-6	CASSSPSQAGANVLTF	TGTGCCAGTAGCTCCCCGTCCCAGGCAGGGGCCAACGTCCTGACTTTC
TRBV30	.	few	TRBJ2-5	CAWRRLSETQYF	TGTGCCTGGAGAAGGTTGTCGGAGACCCAGTACTTC
TRBV6-6	TRBD1	.	TRBJ2-7	CASSDPGTGAYEQYF	TGTGCCAGCAGTGATCCCGGGACAGGGGCCTACGAGCAGTACTTC
TRBV25-1	.	.	TRBJ2-5	CASSARGAWETQYF	TGTGCCAGCAGTGCTCGGGGGGCGTGGGAGACCCAGTACTTC
TRBV4-1	.	few	TRBJ2-1	CASSQDAGQAMAQFF	TGCGCCAGCAGCCAAGACGCGGGGCAGGCCATGGCGCAGTTCTTC
TRBV25-1	TRBD2	few	TRBJ2-1	CASSEHNQIGLAGPPVNEQFF	TGTGCCAGCAGTGAACACAACCAAATCGGACTAGCGGGGCCTCCGGTCAATGAGCAGTTCTTC
TRBV4-3	TRBD1	.	TRBJ1-4	CASSPGTGRTEKLFF	TGCGCCAGCAGTCCGGGGACAGGCAGAACTGAAAAACTGTTTTTT
TRBV4-1	TRBD2	.	TRBJ2-1	CASSPAGDYLYNEQFF	TGCGCCAGCAGCCCTGCGGGGGACTACTTATACAATGAGCAGTTCTTC
TRBV12-2	.	.	TRBJ1-1	CASRRRQGNARLVTEAFF	TGTGCAAGTCGCCGCCGACAGGGAAATGCACGGCTCGTCACTGAAGCTTTCTTT
TRBV29-1	.	.	TRBJ1-2	CSVLNDIHYGYTF	TGCAGCGTTCTGAACGACATCCACTATGGCTACACCTTC
TRBV3-1	.	.	TRBJ1-2	CASSQDLSGPGTF	TGTGCCAGCAGCCAAGATCTTTCAGGCCCCGGGACCTTC
TRBV29-1	.	.	TRBJ2-7	CSVEDGLIGAAEQYF	TGCAGCGTTGAAGATGGGCTTATTGGGGCGGCCGAGCAGTACTTC
TRBV7-9	TRBD1	.	TRBJ2-7	CASSDRDRYYEQYF	TGTGCCAGCAGCGACCGGGACAGATACTACGAGCAGTACTTC
TRBV21-1	.	.	TRBJ1-5	CASSRVSRRVNQPQHF	TGTGCCAGCAGCAGGGTTTCACGCCGGGTCAATCAGCCCCAGCATTTT
TRBV10-3	.	.	TRBJ2-2	CAIRPPRNTGELFF	TGTGCCATCAGGCCCCCGAGGAACACCGGGGAGCTGTTTTTT
TRBV6-2/TRBV6-3	TRBD1	few	TRBJ2-7	CASISGQAYEQYF	TGTGCCAGCATTTCCGGACAGGCCTACGAGCAGTACTTC
TRBV7-8	TRBD2	few	TRBJ2-7	CASSLARTSGKQYF	TGTGCCAGCAGCTTAGCGCGGACTAGCGGGAAGCAGTACTTC
TRBV19	.	many	TRBJ2-4	CASTRDTRDAKNIQYF	TGTGCCAGCACGCGGGATACTCGGGATGCCAAAAACATTCAGTACTTC
TRBV11-2	.	few	TRBJ1-6	CASRTDSSSYNSPLHF	TGTGCCAGCAGAACAGACTCGAGCTCCTATAATTCACCCCTCCACTTT